The subject of this entry is one T cell receptor (beta chain). Its antigen is not identified. This record belongs to a study of shared clonotypes between healthy human individuals. Points from the study as a whole: Clonotypes shared by all four donors outscored non-shared clonotypes in generation probability. Blood was the sole source, and tissue repertoires probably differ.

Germline loops: CDR1 MGHDK, CDR2 SYGVNS. CDR3 length equals 13 residues. Trimming took off 4 bases at V and 8 bases at J, with 11 bases between the two ends. Genomic DNA belonging to each subset was distributed in equal measure over several immunoSEQ plates. Method: immunoSEQ multiplex PCR; TCRdb's copy keeps in-frame clones and lacks some. The profile shows roughly 1,500,000 clones, less than 99% of them singletons. Caucasian adults residing in Nashville, Tennessee made up all the donors. Sequencing was performed on naive CD4+ T cells sorted from blood. Subset denoted: CD45RA+ positively selected. The chain is built from TRBV25-1 and TRBJ1-4; D may be TRBD1 (6 bases). The TCR originated in a man aged 30 to 45 in good health. CDR3 residues: CASSVPGTEKLFF. The CDR3 nucleotides are TGTGCCAGCAGTGTTCCCGGGACAGAAAAACTGTTTTTT.